This entry is about one T cell receptor (beta chain). The germline V and J ends were trimmed by 2 bases and 0 bases, with 11 bases remaining between them. CDR1 and CDR2 from the germline V gene are LNHDA and SQIVND (reference sequence). The CDR3 is made up of 17 amino acids. This sample was taken from a study of blood T cell repertoires in COVID-19. Sequencing used immunoSEQ multiplex PCR; TCRdb keeps in-frame clones, though not all of them. The sample includes tens of thousands of clones, roughly 86% of them seen just once. The rearrangement uses TRBV19 and TRBJ1-6; tentative D call: TRBD1 (5 bases). The sequenced sample was peripheral blood. This clonotype was sampled from a woman older than 75 with acute or convalescent COVID-19. CDR3: CASSIRPTVSYNSPLHF. CDR3 nucleotides: TGTGCCAGTAGTATAAGGCCGACAGTCTCCTATAATTCACCCCTCCACTTT.